These 25 T cell receptor beta chains originate from one sample sequenced in a study of regulatory T cells in long-lasting Graves disease. Arm-PCR of CDR3 regions and iRepertoire HTBI primers were used to build TCR beta libraries. From the multiplex PCR reads, TCRdb called clonotypes with MiXCR, one entry per CDR3 protein. Among about 440,000 distinct CDR3 sequences listed, roughly 15% were seen once. Time point noted: newly diagnosed GD, antithyroid drugs for less than 3 months. PBMCs were the source of the RNA used for TCR sequencing. These records were also assigned to another study, of T cells in Graves' hyperthyroidism and ophthalmopathy.

Sequenced material: peripheral blood mononuclear cells (PBMCs), taken at new diagnosis, from a patient treated with antithyroid drugs. The source of these receptors is a woman under 30 with Graves disease.

This clonotype was detected a few times. The chain uses TRBV10-3 and TRBJ2-7; a possible D gene is TRBD1 (6 bases). Trimming pared 5 bases from V and 3 bases from J, leaving 11 bases between. From germline, CDR1 is ENHRY and CDR2 SYGVKD. The CDR3 sequence is 13 residues long. CDR3: CAISRGQIYEQYF. The CDR3 DNA reads as TGTGCCATCAGTCGAGGACAGATCTACGAGCAGTACTTC.

In its sample, this clonotype was seen many times. The J gene is TRBJ2-3, the V gene TRBV7-8, with D possibly matching TRBD2 (6 bases). The V gene's germline CDR1 is SGHVS and CDR2 FQNEAQ. The CDR3 is 17 amino acids. Trimming took 1 base from V and 0 from J, leaving 14 bases between them. CDR3 in DNA: TGTGCCAGCAGCTTAGGCCTAGCGAGGCTTAGCACAGATACGCAGTATTTT. It translates to CASSLGLARLSTDTQYF.

This clonotype was counted ten times or more. V gene TRBV2 combines with J gene TRBJ2-3, with 10 nucleotides matching TRBD2. The CDR3 is made up of 15 amino acids. Germline values: CDR1 SNHLY, CDR2 FYNNEI. V was pared by 8 bases and J by 5 bases, with 10 bases of the junction left unmatched. In DNA, the CDR3 is TGTGCCAGCCCTACTCTAGCGGGAGAGGGAGATACGCAGTATTTT. It encodes CASPTLAGEGDTQYF.

The chain uses TRBV19 and TRBJ2-3; TRBD1 matches 11 bases. Losses at the gene ends were 2 bases for V and 6 bases for J; bases not matched to a gene: 7. In germline, CDR1 is LNHDA, CDR2 SQIVND (reference sequence). The CDR3 is 16 amino acids. The CDR3 region is CASSITPGTGGDTQYF. DNA for the CDR3: TGTGCCAGTAGTATAACCCCCGGGACAGGGGGTGATACGCAGTATTTT.

This clonotype showed up many times. CDR3 protein: CASRTSPLGDQETQYF. CDR3 sequence (DNA): TGTGCCAGCAGAACCAGCCCTTTAGGTGACCAAGAGACCCAGTACTTC. The chain links TRBV6-2 or TRBV6-3 to TRBJ2-5; D gene ambiguous. The CDR3 runs to 16 residues. CDR1 is MNHEY and CDR2 is SVGEGT in the germline V gene. V lost 6 bases to trimming and J lost 0 bases, with 17 bases between them.

This clonotype was seen more than once but under ten times. The CDR3 loop is CSVEGQNTGELFF. CDR3 coding DNA: TGCAGCGTTGAAGGTCAGAACACCGGGGAGCTGTTTTTT. This rearrangement joins TRBV29-1 to TRBJ2-2; D is ambiguous. The CDR3 is 13 amino acids. The V gene's germline CDR1 is SQVTM and CDR2 ANQGSEA. Between the trimmed V and J ends, which lost 1 base and 1 base, there was a span of 4 bases.

This clonotype occurred many times. The rearrangement uses TRBV28 and TRBJ2-5; 9 bases agree with TRBD2. Germline V gene lookup returns CDR1 MDHEN and CDR2 SYDVKM. V lost 3 bases and J lost 4; bases outside the gene matches: 15. CDR3 length equals 18 residues. The CDR3 is CASSFYPQGLAKGETQYF. In nucleotides, the CDR3 is TGTGCCAGCAGTTTTTATCCGCAGGGACTAGCTAAGGGAGAGACCCAGTACTTC.

A note on this clonotype: This sequence may be a read error, since a much larger clone differs from it by one base. The chain joins TRBV6-1 to TRBJ1-5, with TRBD1 as a possible D gene (5 bases). Per the germline V gene, CDR1 is MNHNS and CDR2 is SASEGT. CDR3 length: 15 residues. Deletions cut 7 bases from V and 7 bases from J, with 20 bases between. The CDR3 sequence is CASKSGRLYGQPQHF. Written as DNA, the CDR3 is TGTGCCAGCAAGTCGGGACGACTCTACGGACAGCCCCAGCATTTT.

The V gene is TRBV30, the J gene TRBJ2-1, with 13 positions matching TRBD2. Germline V lookup: CDR1 GTSNPN, CDR2 SVGIG (reference sequence). Germline trimming cut 0 bases from V and 8 bases from J; bases unmatched to any gene: 10. CDR3 length equals 17 residues. In DNA form, the CDR3 reads TGTGCCTGGAGTGTATCTCGGACTAGCGGGAGTAAGGATGAGCAGTTCTTC. Translated, it gives CAWSVSRTSGSKDEQFF.

Concerning this clonotype itself: This sequence may be a read error, since a much larger clone differs from it by one base. The rearrangement uses TRBV6-1 and TRBJ2-7; perhaps TRBD2 as D (5 bases). The CDR3 length is 13 residues. V lost 8 bases and J 0 bases, leaving 11 bases between the germline ends. From germline, CDR1 is MNHNS and CDR2 SASEGT. CDR3 sequence: CASGRLNSYEQYF. The CDR3, as DNA: TGTGCCAGCGGTAGACTAAACTCCTACGAGCAGTACTTC.

This clonotype came up a few times. The chain carries TRBV28 and TRBJ2-7, with 9 bases lining up with TRBD1. The V and J ends lost 2 bases and 5 bases, in that order; junction bases with no gene match: 7. The germline V gene encodes CDR1 MDHEN and CDR2 SYDVKM. This CDR3 has 15 amino acids. The CDR3 spells CASSLLDRGGDEQYF. CDR3 nucleotides: TGTGCCAGCAGTTTACTGGACAGGGGAGGGGACGAGCAGTACTTC.

This clonotype occurred many times. The genes are TRBV6-5 and TRBJ2-7; possibly TRBD1 for D (6 bases). Trimming cost V 0 bases and J 1 base, with 13 bases left between them. CDR3 length: 16 residues. Germline lookup yields CDR1 MNHEY and CDR2 SVGAGI. CDR3 amino acids: CASSYSLGQPSYEQYF. The CDR3 DNA follows: TGTGCCAGCAGTTACTCACTGGGACAACCTTCCTACGAGCAGTACTTC.

The CDR3 reads CASTKQGTGANVLTF. Written as DNA, the CDR3 is TGTGCCAGCACCAAACAGGGGACTGGGGCCAACGTCCTGACTTTC. The chain joins TRBV7-2 to TRBJ2-6; 7 bases align to TRBD1. After removal of 7 bases from V and 2 bases from J, the junction contained 5 bases not matched to a gene. The length of the CDR3 is 15 residues. Per the germline V gene, CDR1 is SGHTA and CDR2 is FQGNSA.

This clonotype was seen at least ten times. The chain carries TRBV28 and TRBJ2-7; TRBD1 might be the D (5 bases). CDR3 length: 14 amino acids. CDR1 and CDR2 (germline): MDHEN, SYDVKM. V lost 10 bases and J 0 bases, leaving 16 bases between the germline ends. CDR3 DNA sequence: TGTGCCACCCGACAGTGGCCCAGCTCCTACGAGCAGTACTTC. This sequence encodes CATRQWPSSYEQYF. The whole variable domain, filled in from reference TRBV28 and TRBJ2-7, reads DVKVTQSSRYLVKRTGEKVFLECVQDMDHENMFWYRQDPGLGLRLIYFSYDVKMKEKGDIPEGYSVSREKKERFSLILESASTNQTSMYLCATRQWPSSYEQYFGPGTRLTVT.

This clonotype was picked up a small number of times. V is TRBV28 and J is TRBJ2-2; a possible D gene is TRBD2 (6 bases). The V end was cut by 2 bases, the J end by 0 bases, with 13 bases between. Germline V CDR1 and CDR2: MDHEN, SYDVKM. This CDR3 region has 17 residues. CDR3 nucleotide sequence: TGTGCCAGCAGTTTACCGGGGGTGATTGCGAACACCGGGGAGCTGTTTTTT. This codes for CASSLPGVIANTGELFF.

In its sample, this clonotype was seen many times. The gene calls are TRBV28 and TRBJ2-3, with 14 bases identical to TRBD2. Germline CDR1 and CDR2: MDHEN and SYDVKM. V was pared by 5 bases and J by 0 bases, with 13 bases of the junction left unmatched. This CDR3 comprises 20 residues. CDR3 nucleotides: TGTGCCAGCAGTCTTCAGGGACTAGCGGGAGCCACGACTAGCACAGATACGCAGTATTTT. Translated, it gives CASSLQGLAGATTSTDTQYF.

On this clonotype: This CDR3 fails to terminate in the conserved phenylalanine or tryptophan, so it likely reflects a read error. This chain joins TRBV30 and TRBJ2-5, with 7 bases matching TRBD2. Germline assignment: CDR1 GTSNPN and CDR2 SVGIG (reference sequence). The CDR3 has 16 residues. V lost 3 bases to trimming and J lost 5 bases; unmatched junction nucleotides: 15. Here the CDR3 DNA reads TGTGCCTGGAGACCGGGACTGGCGGGAGTATGGGAGACCCAGTACTCC. Translating it yields CAWRPGLAGVWETQYS.

This rearrangement joins TRBV19 to TRBJ1-2; 7 bases agree with TRBD1. Per the germline V gene, CDR1 is LNHDA and CDR2 is SQIVND (reference sequence). The CDR3 is 14 amino acids. The V gene end was trimmed by 10 bases and the J gene end by 2 bases; junction bases not matched to a gene: 10. As DNA, the CDR3 is TGTGCCACCCTATCGACGGGACAGAACTATGGCTACACCTTC. The encoded protein is CATLSTGQNYGYTF.

This clonotype was detected ten times or more. The chain combines TRBV10-1 with TRBJ2-1; 7 nucleotides line up with TRBD2. Germline CDR1 and CDR2: WNHNN and SYGVQD (reference sequence). The V and J ends lost 11 bases and 5 bases, in that order; junction bases with no gene match: 12. This CDR3 region has 14 residues. CDR3 loop: CASTPLAEHNEQFF. The CDR3 bases are TGCGCCTCCACCCCGCTAGCGGAGCACAATGAGCAGTTCTTC.

This clonotype was counted only a few times. J is TRBJ1-6 and V is TRBV5-1; weak D call: TRBD1 (6 bases). The V gene lost 5 bases and the J gene lost 5 bases, with 14 bases spanning the gap. Germline V gives CDR1 SGHRS, CDR2 YFSETQ. The CDR3 is 15 residues long. The DNA of the CDR3 is TGCGCCAGCAGTAGGGACATGCGAAATAATTCACCCCTCCACTTT. Protein: CASSRDMRNNSPLHF.

This clonotype was seen only a few times. The chain joins TRBV18 to TRBJ2-1; 7 bases are shared with TRBD2. The CDR3 runs 15 residues. The germline V gene has CDR1 KGHSH and CDR2 LQKENI. With 3 bases clipped from V and 3 bases from J, the junction kept 5 bases outside the gene matches. The DNA of the CDR3 is TGTGCCAGCTCACCGGGACTAACTCTCTACAATGAGCAGTTCTTC. Translation: CASSPGLTLYNEQFF.

There are a few counts of this clonotype. The genes are TRBV28 and TRBJ1-4; D gene uncertain. Germline V gene lookup returns CDR1 MDHEN and CDR2 SYDVKM. V was trimmed by 3 bases and J by 4 bases, leaving 12 bases between them. CDR3 length equals 15 residues. The CDR3: CASSFSGHLNEKLFF. The CDR3, as DNA: TGTGCCAGCAGTTTTTCCGGGCACCTTAATGAAAAACTGTTTTTT.

This chain uses TRBV6-5 with TRBJ1-5; 7 bases map to TRBD1. The CDR3 is 15 amino acids. J gave up 7 bases and V 0 bases, and 6 bases lay outside the gene matches. Germline CDR1 is MNHEY and CDR2 is SVGAGI. The CDR3 nucleotides are TGTGCCAGCAGTTACTCGACAGGGTACGGCCAGCCCCAGCATTTT. Protein product: CASSYSTGYGQPQHF.

About this clonotype: A clone one base away is much larger, so this may be a read error. The rearrangement links TRBV2 to TRBJ2-5; D perhaps matches TRBD1 (5 bases). The germline gives CDR1 SNHLY, CDR2 FYNNEI. The CDR3 spans 12 residues. Trimming removed 8 bases from V and 4 bases from J, with 11 bases in between. The CDR3 sequence: CASGATRETQYF. CDR3 DNA: TGTGCCAGCGGGGCTACACGAGAGACCCAGTACTTC.

The chain uses TRBV27 and TRBJ2-1; D gene unclear. In germline, CDR1 is MNHEY, CDR2 SMNVEV (reference sequence). V was trimmed by 3 bases and J by 6 bases, leaving 9 bases between them. The CDR3 sequence is 13 residues long. The chain's CDR3 is CASSLTRSNEQFF. The CDR3 nucleotides read TGTGCCAGCAGTTTGACTCGGTCCAATGAGCAGTTCTTC.